Following are 27 T cell receptor beta chains from one sample sequenced in a study of T cell changes during pregnancy in multiple sclerosis. Sequencing was performed with immunoSEQ multiplex PCR; in TCRdb, only in-frame clones are kept and a portion is missing. The sample has around 69,000 clones; around 90% are singletons. Sequenced here: peripheral blood, sampled in the third trimester of pregnancy. The receptors were gathered from a female donor with multiple sclerosis, enrolled in a pregnancy study.

The CDR3 bases are TGTGCCAGCAGCTTAGTGGGCCAGACAGCTAACTATGGCTACACCTTC. It codes for CASSLVGQTANYGYTF. The chain has TRBV11-2 and TRBJ1-2; TRBD1 might be the D (5 bases). Germline CDR1 is SGHAT and CDR2 is FQNNGV. Between the trimmed V and J ends, which lost 1 base and 0 bases, there was a span of 12 bases. The CDR3 sequence is 16 residues long.

The chain couples TRBV19 to TRBJ2-1, with D perhaps matching TRBD1 (6 bases). CDR1 and CDR2 (germline): LNHDA, SQIVND (reference sequence). Trimming stripped 5 bases from V and 6 bases from J, with 14 bases between. The CDR3 extends over 14 amino acids. DNA for the CDR3: TGTGCCAGTAGTGCCCCTCAGGGGCGCAATGAGCAGTTCTTC. Translation: CASSAPQGRNEQFF.

V usage is TRBV28 and J usage is TRBJ1-4; weak D call: TRBD1 (6 bases). Germline CDR1 and CDR2: MDHEN and SYDVKM. The ends were cut back, 6 bases at V and 8 bases at J, with 22 bases in the middle. This CDR3 is built from 16 residues. CDR3: CASSQVRRGGQEKLFF. The CDR3 coding sequence is TGTGCCAGCAGCCAAGTACGCCGGGGGGGACAAGAAAAACTGTTTTTT.

The chain employs TRBV7-2 and TRBJ2-7; 9 nucleotides line up with TRBD1. The CDR3 loop spans 13 amino acids. Germline V gene sequence: CDR1 SGHTA, CDR2 FQGNSA. The trim removed 8 bases at V and 4 bases at J, leaving 6 bases unmatched. The CDR3 region is CASGGTGTYEQYF. CDR3 sequence (DNA): TGTGCCAGCGGTGGGACAGGGACTTACGAGCAGTACTTC.

The V and J genes are TRBV2 and TRBJ1-1; D remains ambiguous. V was pared by 4 bases and J by 1 base, with 10 bases between. The germline V gene encodes CDR1 SNHLY and CDR2 FYNNEI. This CDR3 region has 14 residues. For the CDR3, the DNA is TGTGCCAGCAGTGTGGCAGAAAAGAACACTGAAGCTTTCTTT. This encodes CASSVAEKNTEAFF.

The chain is built from TRBV9 and TRBJ1-5; D gene unclear. Germline V gene lookup returns CDR1 SGDLS and CDR2 YYNGEE. V lost 0 bases to trimming and J lost 1 base, with 8 bases between them. This CDR3 has 15 amino acids. The CDR3 sequence is CASSVGSGSNQPQHF. The CDR3 DNA reads as TGTGCCAGCAGCGTAGGATCGGGGAGCAATCAGCCCCAGCATTTT.

V gene TRBV18 combines with J gene TRBJ2-7; 7 positions match TRBD1. Germline loops: CDR1 KGHSH, CDR2 LQKENI. V dropped 3 bases and J dropped 7; count of bases not matched to a gene: 9. The CDR3 length is 14 residues. In nucleotides, the CDR3 is TGTGCCAGCTCACCGATTTTAGGGGGCGGGGAGCAGTACTTC. Amino acids: CASSPILGGGEQYF.

This clone was counted a single time. The CDR3 nucleotides read TGTGCCAGCAGGGGGACAGGAGGAAACACCATATATTTT. Translation: CASRGTGGNTIYF. The gene calls are TRBV27 and TRBJ1-3; 8 bases agree with TRBD1. This CDR3 has 13 residues. CDR1 and CDR2 from the germline V gene are MNHEY and SMNVEV (reference sequence). Trimming cost V 6 bases and J 4 bases; bases outside gene matches: 2.

CDR3 sequence: CASGLGTANTEAFF. As DNA, the CDR3 is TGTGCTAGTGGTTTGGGGACTGCTAACACTGAAGCTTTCTTT. The V gene is TRBV12-5, the J gene TRBJ1-1; no definite D call. The CDR3 is 14 residues long. Deletions cut 1 base from V and 2 bases from J, with 8 bases between. Germline loops: CDR1 LGHNT, CDR2 FRNRAP.

The chain recombines TRBV7-2 with TRBJ1-3; 8 nucleotides agree with TRBD1. Per the germline V gene, CDR1 is SGHTA and CDR2 is FQGNSA. The V gene end was trimmed by 2 bases and the J gene end by 0 bases; junction bases not matched to a gene: 9. CDR3 length: 18 amino acids. CDR3 sequence: CASSLTPGQGPSGNTIYF. The CDR3 DNA follows: TGTGCCAGCAGCTTAACCCCCGGACAGGGCCCCTCTGGAAACACCATATATTTT.

This chain connects TRBV20-1 to TRBJ1-1; D gene uncertain. The CDR3 consists of 11 residues. V lost 4 bases, J lost 1 base, and 4 bases lay in between. Per germline, CDR1 DFQATT and CDR2 SNEGSKA (reference sequence). The CDR3 spells CSANRNTEAFF. CDR3 nucleotides: TGCAGTGCTAACAGGAACACTGAAGCTTTCTTT.

J is TRBJ2-1 and V is TRBV10-3; 9 bases are a match to TRBD2. V gave up 9 bases and J gave up 9 bases; unmatched junction bases: 12. The CDR3 has 14 amino acids. The germline gives CDR1 ENHRY, CDR2 SYGVKD. In nucleotides, the CDR3 is TGTGCCATAGGAGGTAGCGGGAGAGTTAGTGAGCAGTTCTTC. Translated: CAIGGSGRVSEQFF.

This chain uses TRBV27 with TRBJ1-4; TRBD1 matches at 9 bases. Trimming cost V 4 bases and J 4 bases; bases outside gene matches: 4. The CDR3 has 15 amino acids. CDR1 and CDR2 (germline): MNHEY, SMNVEV (reference sequence). The CDR3, as DNA: TGTGCCAGCAGTTCCTGGGGACAGGGTAATGAAAAACTGTTTTTT. This codes for CASSSWGQGNEKLFF.

This chain links TRBV19 with TRBJ2-7, with 10 bases identical to TRBD1. There are 19 residues in the CDR3. J gave up 0 bases and V 6 bases, and 17 bases lay outside the gene matches. Germline CDR1 is LNHDA and CDR2 is SQIVND (reference sequence). CDR3 protein: CASSQDRQGATLSSYEQYF. DNA of the CDR3: TGTGCCAGTAGCCAAGATCGACAGGGGGCAACCTTATCCTCCTACGAGCAGTACTTC.

V usage is TRBV9 and J usage is TRBJ2-1; 7 bases fit TRBD1. V gave up 3 bases and J gave up 7 bases; unmatched junction bases: 7. CDR1 is SGDLS, CDR2 YYNGEE, per germline. The CDR3 contains 14 residues. The CDR3: CASSAGLQGNEQFF. CDR3 DNA: TGTGCCAGCAGCGCCGGATTACAGGGGAATGAGCAGTTCTTC.

The chain is built from TRBV25-1 and TRBJ2-7; 7 bases are a match to TRBD1. J lost 0 bases, V lost 5 bases, and 4 bases had no gene match. The CDR3 has 14 residues. Germline CDR1 MGHDK, CDR2 SYGVNS. This chain's CDR3 is CASSPRQGSYEQYF. CDR3 nucleotide sequence: TGTGCCAGCAGTCCCCGACAGGGCTCCTACGAGCAGTACTTC.

The V and J genes are TRBV5-6 and TRBJ2-7, with D possibly being TRBD2 (6 bases). The V end lost 3 bases, the J end lost 1 base, and 8 bases lay between the germline ends. The CDR3 runs to 13 residues. Germline V gene lookup returns CDR1 SGHDT and CDR2 YYEEEE. The CDR3 DNA follows: TGTGCCAGCAGCTCGGGACTTTCCTACGAGCAGTACTTC. It is translated as CASSSGLSYEQYF.

The chain employs TRBV6-6 and TRBJ2-5, with 10 positions matching TRBD2. Per germline, CDR1 MNHNY and CDR2 SVGAGI (reference sequence). There are 16 residues in the CDR3. With 7 bases clipped from V and 1 base from J, the junction kept 9 bases outside the gene matches. The CDR3 protein is CASNMGTSAVQETQYF. CDR3 nucleotide sequence: TGTGCCAGCAATATGGGGACTAGCGCCGTCCAAGAGACCCAGTACTTC.

V usage is TRBV6-1 and J usage is TRBJ2-7; the D gene is possibly TRBD2 (5 bases). Germline V gene lookup returns CDR1 MNHNS and CDR2 SASEGT. V lost 5 bases to trimming and J lost 2 bases, with 10 bases between them. CDR3 length: 13 residues. The CDR3 here is CASSLDGAYEQYF. CDR3 sequence (DNA): TGTGCCAGCAGTTTGGACGGGGCCTACGAGCAGTACTTC.

The chain carries TRBV7-9 and TRBJ1-5; possible D gene TRBD1, 5 bases. Deletions cut 0 bases from V and 6 bases from J, with 15 bases between. Germline values: CDR1 SEHNR, CDR2 FQNEAQ (reference sequence). This CDR3 spans 16 amino acids. CDR3 DNA: TGTGCCAGCAGCTTAGCTTTGTCAGGGTCGGCTCAGCCCCAGCATTTT. It encodes CASSLALSGSAQPQHF.

This chain uses TRBV10-1 with TRBJ2-7, with 10 bases fitting TRBD2. This CDR3 region has 14 residues. Losses at the gene ends were 6 bases for V and 6 bases for J; bases not matched to a gene: 8. Germline loops: CDR1 WNHNN, CDR2 SYGVQD (reference sequence). The CDR3 nucleotides are TGCGCCAGCAGCTCGGCTAGCGGGAGATCCGAGCAGTACTTC. Its translation is CASSSASGRSEQYF.

The CDR3 region has the DNA TGTGCCAGCAGCTTAGCGGCAGGGGGCTCTGAGCAGTTCTTC. Protein: CASSLAAGGSEQFF. V is TRBV7-9 and J is TRBJ2-1; TRBD1 agrees at 8 bases. V lost 0 bases, J lost 9 bases, and 4 bases stayed unmatched. The germline gives CDR1 SEHNR, CDR2 FQNEAQ (reference sequence). The CDR3 contains 14 residues. Supplemented by reference TRBV7-9 and TRBJ2-1, the full variable domain reads DTGVSQNPRHKITKRGQNVTFRCDPISEHNRLYWYRQTLGQGPEFLTYFQNEAQLEKSRLLSDRFSAERPKGSFSTLEIQRTEQGDSAMYLCASSLAAGGSEQFFGPGTRLTVL.

The J gene is TRBJ1-5, the V gene TRBV7-8; D possibly corresponds to TRBD1 (5 bases). The CDR3 has 15 amino acids. V was shortened by 5 bases and J by 3 bases, with 14 bases between the two germline ends. In germline, CDR1 is SGHVS, CDR2 FQNEAQ. The DNA of the CDR3 is TGTGCCAGCAGCCCCCCTGGGGGGTACAATCAGCCCCAGCATTTT. As protein: CASSPPGGYNQPQHF.

The chain employs TRBV5-1 and TRBJ2-1, with TRBD2 matching 7 bases. The CDR3 runs 15 residues. V trimming: 1 base; J trimming: 4 bases; junction bases outside the gene matches: 5. Germline loops: CDR1 SGHRS, CDR2 YFSETQ. The CDR3, as DNA: TGCGCCAGCAGCTTGCGCGGGAGCGGTTACAATGAGCAGTTCTTC. Translation gives CASSLRGSGYNEQFF. The whole variable domain, filled in from reference TRBV5-1 and TRBJ2-1, reads KAGVTQTPRYLIKTRGQQVTLSCSPISGHRSVSWYQQTPGQGLQFLFEYFSETQRNKGNFPGRFSGRQFSNSRSEMNVSTLELGDSALYLCASSLRGSGYNEQFFGPGTRLTVL.

About this clone: Relative to the germline gene, one junction end is altered; a read error may explain this. DNA of the CDR3: TGTGCCAGCACCTTAGACAAGCTCCTCGACGAGCAGTACTTC. This translates into CASTLDKLLDEQYF. The chain combines TRBV11-2 with TRBJ2-7; unclear D gene. Germline V gene sequence: CDR1 SGHAT, CDR2 FQNNGV. The length of the CDR3 is 14 residues.

CDR3 in amino acids: CASSLDSRGQYF. CDR3 in DNA: TGCGCCAGCAGCTTGGACTCCCGGGGGCAGTACTTC. The chain couples TRBV5-1 to TRBJ2-7, with D tentatively TRBD2 (5 bases). The CDR3 runs 12 residues. Trimming removed 0 bases from V and 9 bases from J, with 10 bases in between. The germline V gene encodes CDR1 SGHRS and CDR2 YFSETQ.

This chain connects TRBV18 to TRBJ2-1; 9 nucleotides line up with TRBD2. V dropped 2 bases and J dropped 3; count of bases not matched to a gene: 2. The germline gives CDR1 KGHSH, CDR2 LQKENI. This CDR3 has 15 amino acids. The CDR3 DNA reads as TGTGCCAGCTCACCATTGACTAGCGGCTACAATGAGCAGTTCTTC. Amino acids: CASSPLTSGYNEQFF.